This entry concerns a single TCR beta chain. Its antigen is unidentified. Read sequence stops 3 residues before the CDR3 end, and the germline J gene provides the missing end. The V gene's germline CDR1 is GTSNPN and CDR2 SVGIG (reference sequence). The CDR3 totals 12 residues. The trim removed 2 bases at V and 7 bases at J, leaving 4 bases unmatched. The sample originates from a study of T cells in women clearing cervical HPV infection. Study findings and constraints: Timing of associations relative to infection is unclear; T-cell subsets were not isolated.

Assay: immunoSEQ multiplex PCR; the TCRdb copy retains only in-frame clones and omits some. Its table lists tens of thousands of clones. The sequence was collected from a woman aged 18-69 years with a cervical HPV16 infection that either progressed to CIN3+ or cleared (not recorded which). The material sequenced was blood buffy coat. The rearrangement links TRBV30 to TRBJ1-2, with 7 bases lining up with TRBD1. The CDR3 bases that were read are TGTGCCTGGAGTACAGGGGAGGGTGGC. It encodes CAWSTGEGG. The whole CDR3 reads CAWSTGEGGYTF.